These 27 T cell receptor beta chains originate from one sample sequenced in a study of T cell clones after liver transplantation (dated by TCRdb to the late 2010s). Library method: the immunoSEQ multiplex PCR assay. The source is immuneACCESS, and TCRdb retained only in-frame sequences with V and J called. Part of the clones is not carried over; for the studies checked, unresolved V genes explain less than half of this, and the remainder is unexplained. The sample table holds around 4,800 clones, of which more than 20% were seen once. Clones ranked in the top ten supply 14% of the sample. Alloreactive TCRbeta sequences were defined by sequencing of proliferating CFSE-low cells from the MLR. No antigen is known for these receptors. Source material: CD4+ T cells from cultured PBMCs. These receptors originate from a human patient who received a liver transplant. Following a transplant, some T cells may be graft donor cells, not patient cells.

In its sample, this clone was seen a few times. The gene calls are TRBV18 and TRBJ2-7; D possibly corresponds to TRBD2 (6 bases). The CDR3 runs to 12 residues. Germline CDR1 is KGHSH and CDR2 is LQKENI. V dropped 3 bases and J dropped 4 bases, with 7 bases sitting between them. CDR3: CASSPGGYEQYF. CDR3 nucleotide sequence: TGTGCCAGCTCACCGGGGGGTTACGAGCAGTACTTC.

In DNA, the CDR3 is TGTGCCAGCAGCTTGGGCCGAGATACGCAGTATTTT. It specifies CASSLGRDTQYF. The chain joins TRBV5-4 to TRBJ2-3; no reliable D call. CDR3 length equals 12 residues. With 0 bases removed from V and 5 bases from J, the gap between germline ends came to 4 bases. Germline V CDR1 and CDR2: SGHNT, YYREEE (reference sequence).

The chain combines TRBV2 with TRBJ2-3, with 8 positions matching TRBD1. There are 13 residues in the CDR3. Germline V CDR1 and CDR2: SNHLY, FYNNEI. J gave up 1 base and V 7 bases, and 1 base lay outside the gene matches. CDR3 loop: CASTGQGTDTQYF. CDR3 DNA sequence: TGTGCCAGCACGGGACAGGGCACAGATACGCAGTATTTT. Full variable domain (rest looked up from reference TRBV2 and TRBJ2-3): EPEVTQTPSHQVTQMGQEVILRCVPISNHLYFYWYRQILGQKVEFLVSFYNNEISEKSEIFDDQFSVERPDGSNFTLKIRSTKLEDSAMYFCASTGQGTDTQYFGPGTRLTVL.

This clone is medium-sized. The chain links TRBV2 to TRBJ2-7; a weak D match, TRBD1 (6 bases). Germline V gene data show CDR1 as SNHLY and CDR2 as FYNNEI. The CDR3 contains 15 residues. V lost 7 bases, J lost 0 bases, and 16 bases lay in between. CDR3 region: CASKKSRGDSYEQYF. In nucleotides, the CDR3 is TGTGCCAGCAAGAAGAGCAGGGGCGACTCCTACGAGCAGTACTTC. The full variable domain, completed using reference TRBV2 and TRBJ2-7, is EPEVTQTPSHQVTQMGQEVILRCVPISNHLYFYWYRQILGQKVEFLVSFYNNEISEKSEIFDDQFSVERPDGSNFTLKIRSTKLEDSAMYFCASKKSRGDSYEQYFGPGTRLTVT.

This clone has a handful of counts. Sequence at one end of the junction differs from germline and may be a read error. This chain links TRBV6-6 with TRBJ2-5, with D possibly matching TRBD2 (6 bases). This CDR3 has 14 residues. Germline CDR1 reads MNHNY; CDR2 reads SVGAGI (reference sequence). The CDR3 nucleotides read TGTGCCGGCAGTTACTCCTGGGGGGAAGAGACCCAGTACTTC. This gives the protein CAGSYSWGEETQYF.

The chain uses TRBV15 and TRBJ2-3; TRBD2 aligns across 12 bases. The CDR3 length is 18 residues. V shed 0 bases and J 6 bases; nucleotides not matched to a gene: 10. Germline V gives CDR1 LNHNV, CDR2 YYDKDF (reference sequence). CDR3 amino acids: CATSRDGRTSGIMDTQYF. The CDR3, as DNA: TGTGCCACCAGCAGAGATGGGAGGACTAGCGGGATAATGGATACGCAGTATTTT. The full variable domain, with the rest looked up from reference TRBV15 and TRBJ2-3, is DAMVIQNPRYQVTQFGKPVTLSCSQTLNHNVMYWYQQKSSQAPKLLFHYYDKDFNNEADTPDNFQSRRPNTSFCFLDIRSPGLGDTAMYLCATSRDGRTSGIMDTQYFGPGTRLTVL.

The rearrangement links TRBV27 to TRBJ1-6; D gene ambiguous. The V and J ends lost 2 bases and 10 bases respectively, with 9 bases between them. From germline, CDR1 is MNHEY and CDR2 SMNVEV (reference sequence). The CDR3 totals 13 residues. The CDR3 here is CASSLNRWSPLHF. CDR3 sequence (DNA): TGTGCCAGCAGTTTAAACAGATGGTCACCCCTCCACTTT.

J is TRBJ1-2 and V is TRBV6-5; D may be TRBD1 (5 bases). CDR1 is MNHEY and CDR2 is SVGAGI in the germline V gene. V lost 7 bases and J 4 bases, leaving 13 bases between the germline ends. This CDR3 has 13 residues. CDR3: CASKRWGVYGYTF. The CDR3 DNA reads TGTGCCAGCAAACGGTGGGGGGTCTATGGCTACACCTTC.

This clone is termed large. The rearrangement uses TRBV5-1 and TRBJ1-6; D is perhaps TRBD1 (6 bases). The CDR3 is 15 residues long. V lost 4 bases and J lost 7, with 15 bases in between. Germline CDR1 is SGHRS and CDR2 is YFSETQ. DNA of the CDR3: TGCGCCAGCAGCGCCGATACAGGGAGGAATTCACCCCTCCACTTT. The encoded protein is CASSADTGRNSPLHF. Full variable domain (outside the CDR3, taken from reference TRBV5-1 and TRBJ1-6): KAGVTQTPRYLIKTRGQQVTLSCSPISGHRSVSWYQQTPGQGLQFLFEYFSETQRNKGNFPGRFSGRQFSNSRSEMNVSTLELGDSALYLCASSADTGRNSPLHFGNGTRLTVT.

This clone rates as large. The chain couples TRBV18 to TRBJ2-5; the D is unclear. The germline CDR1 and CDR2 sequences are KGHSH and LQKENI. V was shortened by 2 bases and J by 5 bases, with 3 bases between the two germline ends. This CDR3 has 11 amino acids. This CDR3 reads CASSPWETQYF. The CDR3 region has the DNA TGTGCCAGCTCACCATGGGAGACCCAGTACTTC. The full variable domain, with the rest looked up from reference TRBV18 and TRBJ2-5, is NAGVMQNPRHLVRRRGQEARLRCSPMKGHSHVYWYRQLPEEGLKFMVYLQKENIIDESGMPKERFSAEFPKEGPSILRIQQVVRGDSAAYFCASSPWETQYFGPGTRLLVL.

By share, this clone counts as large. The germline gene is not matched at one end of the junction; a read error may be the cause. The CDR3 sequence: CAISVNPLSRDTQYF. The CDR3 DNA follows: TGTGCCATCAGTGTTAATCCCCTTAGCAGAGATACGCAGTATTTT. This rearrangement joins TRBV10-3 to TRBJ2-3; no definite D call. Germline loops: CDR1 ENHRY, CDR2 SYGVKD. The CDR3 extends over 15 amino acids.

On this clone itself: A far larger clone is a single base away, which makes a read error likely. J is TRBJ2-3 and V is TRBV7-2; D remains ambiguous. The CDR3 runs to 15 residues. V was pared by 5 bases and J by 2 bases, with 14 bases between. CDR1 is SGHTA and CDR2 is FQGNSA in the germline V gene. The CDR3 sequence is CASSVLSRVTDTQYF. As DNA, the CDR3 is TGTGCCAGCAGCGTCTTAAGCAGAGTCACAGATACGCAGTATTTT.

By sample share, this clone is hyperexpanded. In nucleotides, the CDR3 is TGCGCCAGCAGCCAAGGGCACCGGGACAGCAATCAGCCCCAGCATTTT. This codes for CASSQGHRDSNQPQHF. This rearrangement joins TRBV4-1 to TRBJ1-5; a weak D match, TRBD1 (5 bases). Trimming took off 1 base at V and 1 base at J, with 11 bases between the two ends. Germline CDR1 and CDR2: MGHRA and YSYEKL. The CDR3 has 16 residues.

The V gene is TRBV7-3, the J gene TRBJ2-1; D is perhaps TRBD2 (5 bases). Per germline, CDR1 SGHTA and CDR2 FQGTGA. The V gene lost 4 bases and the J gene lost 8 bases, with 18 bases spanning the gap. The CDR3 length is 15 residues. The CDR3, as DNA: TGTGCCAGCAGCTCAGGACTGACACGGACGGATGAGCAGTTCTTC. Its translation: CASSSGLTRTDEQFF. Based on the CDR3 plus reference TRBV7-3 and TRBJ2-1, the full variable domain is GAGVSQTPSNKVTEKGKYVELRCDPISGHTALYWYRQSLGQGPEFLIYFQGTGAADDSGLPNDRFFAVRPEGSVSTLKIQRTERGDSAVYLCASSSGLTRTDEQFFGPGTRLTVL.

This clone was observed a few times. This chain links TRBV6-1 with TRBJ2-4; D could derive from TRBD1 or TRBD2 (5 bases each). This CDR3 comprises 13 residues. The germline V gene encodes CDR1 MNHNS and CDR2 SASEGT. Trimming cost V 4 bases and J 15 bases, with 19 bases left between them. This chain's CDR3 is CASSGYYGGYRYF. DNA for the CDR3: TGTGCCAGCAGTGGGTATTATGGGGGTTACCGGTACTTC.

This clone was seen more than once but under ten times. The chain links TRBV5-4 to TRBJ1-2; TRBD1 might be the D (6 bases). Germline V gives CDR1 SGHNT, CDR2 YYREEE (reference sequence). The V end lost 4 bases, the J end lost 8 bases, and 15 bases lay between the germline ends. CDR3 length: 13 residues. The CDR3 bases are TGTGCCAGCAGCCTGCAGGGGTACGGGGGCTACACCTTC. Translated: CASSLQGYGGYTF.

This clone turned up a few times. This sequence joins TRBV5-1 and TRBJ2-6, with D unresolved. The germline V gene has CDR1 SGHRS and CDR2 YFSETQ. The V end was cut by 2 bases, the J end by 2 bases, with 11 bases between. The CDR3 covers 16 residues. The CDR3 spells CASSLEVPPGANVLTF. CDR3 nucleotides: TGCGCCAGCAGCTTAGAAGTCCCCCCTGGGGCCAACGTCCTGACTTTC.

The rearrangement links TRBV11-2 to TRBJ2-7; D is perhaps TRBD1 (6 bases). CDR1 is SGHAT and CDR2 is FQNNGV in the germline V gene. This CDR3 is built from 15 residues. V was shortened by 6 bases and J by 0 bases, with 15 bases between the two germline ends. The CDR3 coding sequence is TGTGCCAGCAGTTACGACAGGAGCAGCTCCTACGAGCAGTACTTC. The encoded protein is CASSYDRSSSYEQYF. The full variable domain, in which reference TRBV11-2 and TRBJ2-7 provide the parts outside the CDR3, is EAGVAQSPRYKIIEKRQSVAFWCNPISGHATLYWYQQILGQGPKLLIQFQNNGVVDDSQLPKDRFSAERLKGVDSTLKIQPAKLEDSAVYLCASSYDRSSSYEQYFGPGTRLTVT.

V is TRBV7-3 and J is TRBJ2-1; 9 bases match TRBD2. CDR3 size: 17 residues. Germline trimming cut 0 bases from V and 4 bases from J; bases unmatched to any gene: 7. The germline CDR1 and CDR2 sequences are SGHTA and FQGTGA. This CDR3 is CASSLTGASGAYNEQFF. Here the CDR3 DNA reads TGTGCCAGCAGCTTAACTGGGGCTAGCGGGGCATACAATGAGCAGTTCTTC.

There are a few counts of this clone. The J gene is TRBJ2-2, the V gene TRBV11-3, with D tentatively TRBD1 or TRBD2 (5 bases each). V was clipped by 6 bases and J by 6 bases, with 17 bases between them. The CDR3 has 15 amino acids. CDR1 and CDR2 from the germline V gene are SGHNT and YENEEA. The CDR3 bases are TGTGCCAGCAGTCGCCAGTGGGGGACGGCCGGGGAGCTGTTTTTT. Its translation is CASSRQWGTAGELFF.

A few counts support this clone. V and J are TRBV4-2 and TRBJ2-1, with D unclear. The germline V and J ends were trimmed by 5 bases and 7 bases, with 15 bases remaining between them. This CDR3 is built from 14 residues. Germline-derived CDR1 and CDR2 are LGHNA and YNFKEQ. Here the CDR3 DNA reads TGTGCCAGCAGCTTCGGCAGGCCGCTGAATGAGCAGTTCTTC. Its translation: CASSFGRPLNEQFF.

V and J are TRBV19 and TRBJ1-1; no firm D call. Per germline, CDR1 LNHDA and CDR2 SQIVND (reference sequence). V was shortened by 5 bases and J by 3 bases, with 10 bases between the two germline ends. This CDR3 has 13 amino acids. The DNA of the CDR3 is TGTGCCAGTAGTCCCCCACCGCACACTGAAGCTTTCTTT. Translated, it gives CASSPPPHTEAFF.

Comments on this clone: Relative to the germline gene, one junction end is altered; a read error may explain this. The rearrangement joins TRBV11-2 to TRBJ2-7; D is tentatively TRBD1 or TRBD2 (5 bases each). Looked up from germline, CDR1 is SGHAT and CDR2 is FQNNGV. This CDR3 spans 13 amino acids. As DNA, the CDR3 is TGTGCCAGCAGCTTAGATCGGGGCCTGTCTTTTGGCTTC. It codes for CASSLDRGLSFGF.

The chain is built from TRBV18 and TRBJ1-5, with D unclear. V was cut by 4 bases and J by 5 bases, with 12 bases left in between. CDR3 length equals 14 residues. Germline lookup yields CDR1 KGHSH and CDR2 LQKENI. This CDR3 is CASSQGPWDQPQHF. In DNA, the CDR3 is TGTGCCAGCTCACAGGGTCCTTGGGATCAGCCCCAGCATTTT.

The chain recombines TRBV7-3 with TRBJ1-2; D gene uncertain. From germline, CDR1 is SGHTA and CDR2 FQGTGA. The CDR3 is made up of 14 amino acids. Trimming shortened V by 7 bases and J by 8 bases, and 20 bases separated the two germline ends. The CDR3 loop reads CASTNPSGNRGYTF. CDR3 DNA: TGTGCCAGCACCAACCCGTCGGGGAATAGAGGCTACACCTTC. Complete variable domain (other parts from reference TRBV7-3 and TRBJ1-2): GAGVSQTPSNKVTEKGKYVELRCDPISGHTALYWYRQSLGQGPEFLIYFQGTGAADDSGLPNDRFFAVRPEGSVSTLKIQRTERGDSAVYLCASTNPSGNRGYTFGSGTRLTVV.

The V and J genes are TRBV12-5 and TRBJ1-2, with unresolved D. Germline V gene data show CDR1 as LGHNT and CDR2 as FRNRAP. The CDR3 loop spans 13 amino acids. Trimming removed 0 bases from V and 8 bases from J, with 10 bases in between. The CDR3 bases are TGTGCTAGTGGTTTGGTTGAAAGGGAAGGCTACACCTTC. Protein: CASGLVEREGYTF.

The DNA for the CDR3 is TGCGCCAGCAGCGGGGACAGCTATGGCTACACCTTC. Translating it yields CASSGDSYGYTF. This chain connects TRBV5-1 to TRBJ1-2; TRBD1 agrees at 7 bases. The CDR3 runs to 12 residues. Trimming removed 4 bases from V and 4 bases from J; junction bases left unmatched: 1. Looked up from germline, CDR1 is SGHRS and CDR2 is YFSETQ.